Below are 26 T cell receptor beta chains sequenced from a single sample in a study of shared clonotypes between healthy human individuals. Terminally differentiated effector memory CD45RA+ cells were excluded by CCR7 positive selection of CD45RO-negative cells. Generated by immunoSEQ multiplex PCR, the TCRdb table keeps only in-frame clones and is missing some. The sample comprises about 2 million clones, 85% to 95% of which are singletons, and roughly 1% rests with the top ten. The specimen was naive CD8+ T cells sorted from blood. The receptors stem from a young man in good health.

The CDR3 coding sequence is TGTGCCAGCAGCTTAGGCCCCTACACGACTGAAGCTTTCTTT. This translates into CASSLGPYTTEAFF. The J gene is TRBJ1-1, the V gene TRBV7-6, with D uncertain. The CDR3 spans 14 residues. CDR1 is SGHVS, CDR2 FNYEAQ, per germline. V dropped 1 base and J dropped 5 bases, with 11 bases sitting between them.

This clone was seen once. This rearrangement joins TRBV5-8 to TRBJ2-7; D possibly matches TRBD1 or TRBD2 (6 bases each). The CDR3 is 15 amino acids. Germline values: CDR1 SGHTS, CDR2 YDEGEE. V was cut by 1 base and J by 2 bases, with 13 bases left in between. The CDR3 DNA follows: TGTGCCAGCAGCTTGCCCGGGGGCGAGACCTACGAGCAGTACTTC. As protein: CASSLPGGETYEQYF. Based on the CDR3 plus reference TRBV5-8 and TRBJ2-7, the full variable domain is EAGVTQSPTHLIKTRGQQATLRCSPISGHTSVYWYQQALGLGLQFLLWYDEGEERNRGNFPPRFSGRQFPNYSSELNVNALELEDSALYLCASSLPGGETYEQYFGPGTRLTVT.

The chain couples TRBV19 to TRBJ2-2; TRBD2 aligns across 9 bases. CDR1 and CDR2 from the germline V gene are LNHDA and SQIVND (reference sequence). This CDR3 has 15 amino acids. Trimming took 6 bases from V and 0 from J; bases not matched to a gene: 2. The CDR3 here is CASRLAGSNTGELFF. The CDR3 DNA follows: TGTGCCAGTAGGCTAGCGGGGTCGAACACCGGGGAGCTGTTTTTT.

This chain connects TRBV6-5 to TRBJ2-2; TRBD1 aligns across 7 bases. The length of the CDR3 is 14 residues. V shed 4 bases and J 4 bases; nucleotides not matched to a gene: 3. The germline CDR1 and CDR2 sequences are MNHEY and SVGAGI. This CDR3 is CASSFSGGTGELFF. DNA of the CDR3: TGTGCCAGCAGTTTCTCAGGGGGCACCGGGGAGCTGTTTTTT.

The genes are TRBV9 and TRBJ1-1, with 8 bases fitting TRBD1. Losses at the gene ends were 1 base for V and 6 bases for J; bases not matched to a gene: 11. CDR3 length: 16 residues. CDR1 and CDR2 (germline): SGDLS, YYNGEE. The CDR3 sequence is CASSVSREQGGAEAFF. CDR3 in DNA: TGTGCCAGCAGCGTATCCCGGGAACAGGGGGGGGCTGAAGCTTTCTTT.

The V call is TRBV6-5, the J call TRBJ2-1; 7 nucleotides line up with TRBD1. The CDR3 has 15 residues. Unmatched junction bases numbered 5, after V lost 4 bases and J lost 2 bases. CDR1 and CDR2 (germline): MNHEY, SVGAGI. CDR3 coding DNA: TGTGCCAGCAGTTCTCAGACAGGGCCCTACAATGAGCAGTTCTTC. As protein: CASSSQTGPYNEQFF.

The chain combines TRBV5-8 with TRBJ2-3, with TRBD2 matching over 8 bases. Germline values: CDR1 SGHTS, CDR2 YDEGEE. V gave up 5 bases and J gave up 2 bases; unmatched junction bases: 19. The CDR3 loop spans 19 amino acids. CDR3 loop: CASSYGSAGVPWDTDTQYF. CDR3 bases: TGTGCCAGCAGTTACGGCTCAGCGGGGGTCCCCTGGGACACAGATACGCAGTATTTT.

This clone has only one observation. The chain links TRBV7-3 to TRBJ2-7, with D perhaps TRBD1 (5 bases). Trimming removed 2 bases at V and 2 bases at J, with 10 bases between. Germline V gene sequence: CDR1 SGHTA, CDR2 FQGTGA. There are 14 residues in the CDR3. CDR3 loop: CASSLSAGPYEQYF. In DNA, the CDR3 is TGTGCCAGCAGCTTATCGGCAGGGCCCTACGAGCAGTACTTC.

Regarding this clone: This CDR3 is also generated by other DNA sequences in the sample. The chain recombines TRBV27 with TRBJ2-6; D remains unclear. CDR1 and CDR2 (germline): MNHEY, SMNVEV (reference sequence). Trimming took 6 bases from V and 4 from J, leaving 7 bases between them. The CDR3 contains 13 residues. CDR3 sequence: CASSPSGANVLTF. The CDR3 nucleotides are TGTGCCAGCAGCCCCTCCGGGGCCAACGTCCTGACTTTC.

V gene TRBV6-6 combines with J gene TRBJ1-2, with D possibly being TRBD1 (5 bases). V was pared by 4 bases and J by 5 bases, with 14 bases between. The length of the CDR3 is 14 residues. CDR1 is MNHNY, CDR2 SVGAGI, per germline (reference sequence). Here the CDR3 reads CASSSEGFWYGYTF. As DNA, the CDR3 is TGTGCCAGCAGTTCGGAGGGGTTTTGGTATGGCTACACCTTC.

The rearrangement joins TRBV7-9 to TRBJ1-1, with a weak D call TRBD1 (5 bases). CDR1 and CDR2 (germline): SEHNR, FQNEAQ (reference sequence). Trimming took off 6 bases at V and 4 bases at J, with 15 bases between the two ends. The CDR3 sequence is 14 residues long. CDR3 protein: CASSFLGGTTEAFF. Written as DNA, the CDR3 is TGTGCCAGCAGTTTCCTGGGAGGGACCACTGAAGCTTTCTTT.

The gene calls are TRBV15 and TRBJ1-1; 9 bases map to TRBD1. The trim removed 5 bases at V and 5 bases at J, leaving 3 bases unmatched. The CDR3 covers 13 residues. Per germline, CDR1 LNHNV and CDR2 YYDKDF (reference sequence). Here the CDR3 reads CATSDRGGTEAFF. In DNA, the CDR3 is TGTGCCACCAGCGACAGGGGGGGGACTGAAGCTTTCTTT.

The chain couples TRBV7-2 to TRBJ2-7; D possibly corresponds to TRBD1 (6 bases). The ends were cut back, 5 bases at V and 7 bases at J, with 9 bases in the middle. The CDR3 extends over 11 amino acids. Germline CDR1 reads SGHTA; CDR2 reads FQGNSA. DNA for the CDR3: TGTGCCAGCAGCCACGGACAGGAGCAGTACTTC. Amino acid sequence: CASSHGQEQYF.

The chain couples TRBV4-1 to TRBJ2-7; unclear D gene. There are 16 residues in the CDR3. The germline V and J ends were trimmed by 0 bases and 0 bases, with 12 bases remaining between them. CDR1 MGHRA and CDR2 YSYEKL come from the germline V gene. The CDR3, as DNA: TGCGCCAGCAGCCAAGAATACCTTCATGCCTCCTACGAGCAGTACTTC. Translating gives CASSQEYLHASYEQYF.

The J gene is TRBJ1-6, the V gene TRBV28; TRBD1 is a possible D gene (5 bases). Germline loops: CDR1 MDHEN, CDR2 SYDVKM. V gave up 4 bases and J gave up 0 bases, with 16 bases separating them. The CDR3 consists of 18 residues. This chain's CDR3 is CASSSLVEGSSYNSPLHF. CDR3 nucleotide sequence: TGTGCCAGCAGTTCCCTCGTAGAGGGGAGCTCCTATAATTCACCCCTCCACTTT.

This chain links TRBV19 with TRBJ2-1; D unresolved. CDR3 length: 14 amino acids. Germline CDR1 is LNHDA and CDR2 is SQIVND (reference sequence). Trimming stripped 4 bases from V and 6 bases from J, with 13 bases between. DNA for the CDR3: TGTGCCAGTAGTACAAAAAGAGTGCGCAATGAGCAGTTCTTC. As protein: CASSTKRVRNEQFF.

The CDR3 loop is CASSIGLRPYYEQYF. CDR3 DNA: TGTGCCAGTAGTATAGGACTCAGGCCGTACTACGAGCAGTACTTC. This chain uses TRBV19 with TRBJ2-7, with D hard to call. The V end lost 1 base, the J end lost 3 bases, and 13 bases lay between the germline ends. The CDR3 covers 15 residues. The germline V gene encodes CDR1 LNHDA and CDR2 SQIVND (reference sequence).

This clone occurred once. The chain joins TRBV18 to TRBJ2-1; 12 bases are shared with TRBD2. Losses at the gene ends were 3 bases for V and 2 bases for J; bases not matched to a gene: 8. Germline V gene sequence: CDR1 KGHSH, CDR2 LQKENI. The CDR3 is 18 amino acids. The chain's CDR3 is CASSPDLAGGSAYNEQFF. The CDR3 DNA reads TGTGCCAGCTCACCCGATCTAGCGGGAGGGAGCGCCTACAATGAGCAGTTCTTC.

The CDR3 loop is CASSEGVDYGYTF. The CDR3 DNA reads as TGCGCCAGCAGTGAAGGGGTCGACTATGGCTACACCTTC. V gene TRBV4-1 combines with J gene TRBJ1-2; D perhaps matches TRBD1 (5 bases). Germline V gives CDR1 MGHRA, CDR2 YSYEKL. The CDR3 length is 13 residues. The V end was cut by 6 bases, the J end by 3 bases, with 11 bases between.

This clone appeared a single time. CDR3 loop: CASSLRQGDSPLHF. The CDR3 DNA reads as TGTGCCAGCAGCTTGAGGCAGGGTGATTCACCCCTCCACTTT. V gene TRBV7-9 combines with J gene TRBJ1-6; a possible D gene is TRBD1 (5 bases). This CDR3 comprises 14 residues. V was pared by 3 bases and J by 8 bases, with 11 bases between. Germline CDR1 is SEHNR and CDR2 is FQNEAQ (reference sequence).

This chain uses TRBV5-1 with TRBJ2-1, with D perhaps matching TRBD1 or TRBD2 (6 bases each). Germline CDR1 and CDR2: SGHRS and YFSETQ. The CDR3 runs to 16 residues. The V and J ends lost 1 base and 4 bases respectively, with 15 bases between them. The CDR3 nucleotides are TGCGCCAGCAGCTTGATGCCGGGGGCCCTATACAATGAGCAGTTCTTC. It translates to CASSLMPGALYNEQFF.

This chain joins TRBV4-3 and TRBJ2-3; 10 bases agree with TRBD2. The CDR3 has 15 residues. The V gene's germline CDR1 is LGHNA and CDR2 YSLEER. The junction had 9 bases not matched to a gene; V was cut back by 6 bases and J by 6 bases. This CDR3 reads CASSRLAGGRDTQYF. Written as DNA, the CDR3 is TGCGCCAGCAGTCGATTAGCGGGAGGCCGCGATACGCAGTATTTT.

The rearrangement links TRBV6-1 to TRBJ2-7; weak D call: TRBD1 (6 bases). The CDR3 is 13 residues long. Per the germline V gene, CDR1 is MNHNS and CDR2 is SASEGT. Deletions cut 3 bases from V and 1 base from J, with 7 bases between. As DNA, the CDR3 is TGTGCCAGCAGTGACGGACAGTCCTACGAGCAGTACTTC. It is translated as CASSDGQSYEQYF.

The chain links TRBV7-8 to TRBJ2-5; perhaps TRBD1 as D (6 bases). Trimming left V 5 bases short and J 4 bases short, with 20 bases between. The CDR3 runs to 16 residues. Germline values: CDR1 SGHVS, CDR2 FQNEAQ. This CDR3 is CASSPPRVQGLETQYF. In nucleotides, the CDR3 is TGTGCCAGCAGCCCACCTCGAGTACAGGGCTTAGAGACCCAGTACTTC.

The J gene is TRBJ1-3, the V gene TRBV6-9; 7 bases align to TRBD1. The CDR3 has 15 residues. The germline V gene encodes CDR1 MNHGY and CDR2 SVAAGI. The trim removed 5 bases at V and 3 bases at J, leaving 7 bases unmatched. CDR3 DNA sequence: TGTGCCAGCAGTCCGACAGGGTTGATTGGAAACACCATATATTTT. Its protein is CASSPTGLIGNTIYF.

This clone was observed a single time. This chain connects TRBV28 to TRBJ1-2, with a possible D match to TRBD1 (5 bases). V lost 8 bases to trimming and J lost 8 bases, with 24 bases between them. The CDR3 is 15 amino acids. Germline CDR1 reads MDHEN; CDR2 reads SYDVKM. This CDR3 is CASSLALGGVEGYTF. The CDR3 DNA reads TGTGCCAGCTCCCTAGCCCTGGGGGGTGTGGAAGGCTACACCTTC.